This TCR beta chain was sequenced during a study of CD8+CD57+ T cells in acquired aplastic anemia. About the study: When averaged, DNA from sorted CD4+ and CD8+ cells came to approximately 3 ug.

J gave up 9 bases and V 6 bases, and 9 bases lay outside the gene matches. CDR1 is MNHEY, CDR2 SMNVEV, per germline (reference sequence). There are 15 residues in the CDR3. TCR beta VDJ and CDR3 profiles were obtained from a genomic DNA template. Each CDR3 protein gets one entry after TCRdb re-called the reads with MiXCR. The profile shows around 400,000 distinct CDR3 sequences, 55% to 75% of them singletons. In this sample, this clonotype turned up many times. This receptor was taken from a human donor in good health, serving as a control. Sequencing was carried out using sorted CD4+, CD8+, or CD8+CD57+ T cells (not recorded which) from PBMCs. This chain uses TRBV27 with TRBJ1-6; TRBD1 matches at 9 bases. CDR3 sequence (DNA): TGTGCCAGCAGCAAGAACCGGGACAGGGTTTCACCCCTCCACTTT. This encodes CASSKNRDRVSPLHF.